The sequence of this TCR beta chain was determined in a study of cytomegalovirus exposure and HLA in healthy donors. V lost 6 bases, J lost 7 bases, and 3 bases stayed unmatched. This CDR3 comprises 12 residues. Germline V gene sequence: CDR1 MDHEN, CDR2 SYDVKM. Measured with immunoSEQ multiplex PCR; TCRdb has only the in-frame clones, and not every one. This table has some 69,000 clones, nearly 96% appearing once. The receptor's source is a woman aged 18-29 years in good health and CMV-seropositive. The sequenced material came from PBMCs. This chain joins TRBV28 and TRBJ1-5; 7 positions match TRBD1. CDR3 in DNA: TGTGCCAGCAGGACAGGGTTGCAGCCCCAGCATTTT. It translates to CASRTGLQPQHF.